These 22 T cell receptor beta chains share one sample of origin, sequenced in a study of blood T cells in healthy people across ages. Together with a sample-barcoded 5' primer, a J-beta primer mix was included in a second PCR lasting about 7 to 12 cycles. TCRdb reanalysed the 5' RACE reads using MiXCR and keeps one entry per CDR3 protein. Found here are some 1.8 million distinct CDR3 sequences, around 42% of them singletons; the top ten hold 23%. The specimen sequenced was blood. These receptors all come from a human donor in good health.

The gene calls are TRBV9 and TRBJ2-3; 7 nucleotides line up with TRBD2. The CDR3 consists of 15 residues. J lost 4 bases, V lost 1 base, and 6 bases had no gene match. The germline V gene encodes CDR1 SGDLS and CDR2 YYNGEE. The CDR3 is CASSVWRGRADTQYF. In DNA, the CDR3 is TGTGCCAGCAGCGTATGGCGGGGGAGGGCAGATACGCAGTATTTT.

This clonotype was seen ten or more times. The chain joins TRBV12-5 to TRBJ1-5, with D unresolved. CDR1 is LGHNT, CDR2 FRNRAP, per germline. There are 13 residues in the CDR3. Trimming cost V 1 base and J 0 bases, with 1 base left between them. DNA of the CDR3: TGTGCTAGTGGTTTGGATAGCAATCAGCCCCAGCATTTT. This codes for CASGLDSNQPQHF.

This clonotype showed up just a few times. The chain is built from TRBV7-2 and TRBJ1-2; D is perhaps TRBD1 (5 bases). Germline CDR1 SGHTA, CDR2 FQGNSA. Between the trimmed V and J ends, which lost 5 bases and 2 bases, there was a span of 24 bases. The CDR3 runs 18 residues. The CDR3 DNA reads as TGTGCCAGCAGCCCCCATGGGGCGGGGGTTAGGGGAAACTATGGCTACACCTTC. Encoded protein: CASSPHGAGVRGNYGYTF. Using reference TRBV7-2 and TRBJ1-2 for the parts outside the CDR3, the full variable domain is GAGVSQSPSNKVTEKGKDVELRCDPISGHTALYWYRQSLGQGLEFLIYFQGNSAPDKSGLPSDRFSAERTGGSVSTLTIQRTQQEDSAVYLCASSPHGAGVRGNYGYTFGSGTRLTVV.

The chain employs TRBV4-3 and TRBJ2-2, with D possibly matching TRBD1 (6 bases). Looked up from germline, CDR1 is LGHNA and CDR2 is YSLEER. Trimming cost V 2 bases and J 5 bases, with 12 bases left between them. The CDR3 is made up of 15 amino acids. The CDR3 is CASSQQTGSTGELFF. The CDR3 coding sequence is TGCGCCAGCAGCCAACAAACAGGGTCAACCGGGGAGCTGTTTTTT.

The V call is TRBV14, the J call TRBJ2-1, with TRBD2 matching 7 bases. With 4 bases clipped from V and 6 bases from J, the junction kept 9 bases outside the gene matches. This CDR3 spans 15 amino acids. Germline V gene lookup returns CDR1 SGHDN and CDR2 FVKESK. CDR3 sequence: CASSPYPTGGNEQFF. In DNA form, the CDR3 reads TGTGCCAGCAGCCCATACCCGACGGGGGGCAATGAGCAGTTCTTC.

This clonotype was seen only a few times. The chain recombines TRBV7-2 with TRBJ1-4, with D uncertain. Germline V gene data show CDR1 as SGHTA and CDR2 as FQGNSA. There are 19 residues in the CDR3. The ends were cut back, 1 base at V and 0 bases at J, with 18 bases in the middle. The CDR3 spells CASSLEYPVLMATNEKLFF. As DNA, the CDR3 is TGTGCCAGCAGCTTAGAATACCCTGTCCTTATGGCAACTAATGAAAAACTGTTTTTT.

This clonotype was picked up many times. The rearrangement joins TRBV24-1 to TRBJ1-2; D is perhaps TRBD1 (6 bases). V lost 4 bases, J lost 6 bases, and 14 bases lay in between. CDR3 length equals 14 residues. Germline CDR1 KGHDR, CDR2 SFDVKD. This CDR3 is CATSEARGYDGYTF. CDR3 sequence (DNA): TGTGCCACCAGTGAAGCCAGGGGATACGATGGCTACACCTTC.

The rearrangement uses TRBV7-2 and TRBJ2-1; 12 nucleotides match TRBD2. The germline V gene has CDR1 SGHTA and CDR2 FQGNSA. With V trimmed by 3 bases and J by 10 bases, 13 bases remained unmatched. This CDR3 comprises 17 residues. CDR3 loop: CASSFRASGGAVGEQFF. DNA for the CDR3: TGTGCCAGCAGCTTTAGAGCTAGCGGGGGGGCTGTAGGGGAGCAGTTCTTC.

There are a few counts of this clonotype. This chain links TRBV9 with TRBJ2-7, with no clear D. The CDR3 has 10 residues. CDR1 and CDR2 from the germline V gene are SGDLS and YYNGEE. Trimming took off 6 bases at V and 6 bases at J, with 7 bases between the two ends. The CDR3 protein is CASKCVEQYF. The DNA of the CDR3 is TGTGCCAGCAAGTGTGTCGAGCAGTACTTC.

The rearrangement joins TRBV4-3 to TRBJ1-3; a possible D gene is TRBD1 (5 bases). The germline gives CDR1 LGHNA, CDR2 YSLEER. V lost 1 base, J lost 7 bases, and 8 bases lay in between. The CDR3 loop spans 13 amino acids. CDR3 DNA: TGCGCCAGCAGCCAAGCAGGGAGGAACACCATATATTTT. Translation gives CASSQAGRNTIYF.

To note about this clonotype: Germline is not matched at one junction end, which may reflect a read error. This CDR3 is CASSLANRERGGYTF. In DNA form, the CDR3 reads TGTGCCAGTAGCTTAGCGAACAGGGAAAGGGGTGGCTACACCTTC. This sequence joins TRBV7-2 and TRBJ1-2, with D possibly TRBD1 on 6 matching bases. The CDR3 contains 15 residues. Germline-derived CDR1 and CDR2 are SGHTA and FQGNSA.

This chain connects TRBV13 to TRBJ1-1; maybe TRBD1 (6 bases). V lost 4 bases and J 11 bases, leaving 26 bases between the germline ends. Germline V gene sequence: CDR1 PRHDT, CDR2 FYEKMQ (reference sequence). The CDR3 is 16 amino acids. CDR3 residues: CASSSPEPPQGRGAFF. In DNA form, the CDR3 reads TGTGCCAGCAGCTCTCCAGAACCTCCACAGGGACGGGGGGCTTTCTTT.

The chain links TRBV12-3 or TRBV12-4 to TRBJ2-3; D possibly matches TRBD1 or TRBD2 (6 bases each). The CDR3 length is 16 residues. The ends were cut back, 5 bases at V and 4 bases at J, with 19 bases in the middle. The CDR3, as DNA: TGTGCCAGCAGTCTCCTAGCGCTGAGGGGGGCAGATACGCAGTATTTT. Its protein product is CASSLLALRGADTQYF.

The chain links TRBV5-1 to TRBJ1-1; TRBD1 matches 7 bases. CDR1 is SGHRS and CDR2 is YFSETQ in the germline V gene. The V gene end was trimmed by 4 bases and the J gene end by 1 base; junction bases not matched to a gene: 4. The CDR3 runs 14 residues. The CDR3 here is CASSPTGRNTEAFF. CDR3 DNA: TGCGCCAGCAGCCCGACAGGGAGGAACACTGAAGCTTTCTTT.

This sequence joins TRBV3-1 and TRBJ1-1; D is perhaps TRBD1 (6 bases). Germline CDR1 reads LGHDT; CDR2 reads YNNKEL (reference sequence). CDR3 size: 15 residues. Trimming took off 1 base at V and 5 bases at J, with 14 bases between the two ends. The CDR3 loop reads CASSQVKGGRTEAFF. The CDR3 DNA sequence: TGTGCCAGCAGCCAAGTAAAAGGGGGGCGGACTGAAGCTTTCTTT.

This clonotype was observed once. CDR3 DNA: TGCAGTGCTAGAGATTTGGCAGGGGCTAACTATGGCTACACCTTC. The encoded protein is CSARDLAGANYGYTF. This chain joins TRBV20-1 and TRBJ1-2, with a possible D match to TRBD1 (6 bases). The CDR3 spans 15 residues. Germline values: CDR1 DFQATT, CDR2 SNEGSKA (reference sequence). Trimming cost V 0 bases and J 0 bases, with 11 bases left between them.

The sample holds many counts of this clonotype. The J gene is TRBJ2-1, the V gene TRBV20-1; unclear D gene. The CDR3 consists of 10 residues. Per germline, CDR1 DFQATT and CDR2 SNEGSKA (reference sequence). Trimming cost V 5 bases and J 9 bases, with 8 bases left between them. CDR3 bases: TGCAGTGCTTTCAGAAGTGAGCAGTTCTTC. This gives the protein CSAFRSEQFF.

This clonotype was seen more than once but under ten times. This chain links TRBV4-1 with TRBJ1-5, with D unclear. This CDR3 is built from 16 residues. Per germline, CDR1 MGHRA and CDR2 YSYEKL. Trimming took off 0 bases at V and 4 bases at J, with 13 bases between the two ends. The CDR3, as DNA: TGCGCCAGCAGCCAAGATCTGACACAGCGGAATCAGCCCCAGCATTTT. Amino acids: CASSQDLTQRNQPQHF.

The V call is TRBV7-2, the J call TRBJ2-3, with a possible D match to TRBD2 (7 bases). The CDR3 loop spans 15 amino acids. V lost 1 base to trimming and J lost 5 bases, with 13 bases between them. From germline, CDR1 is SGHTA and CDR2 FQGNSA. The CDR3 DNA sequence: TGTGCCAGCAGCTTAGAGGGGGGGGCATTAGATACGCAGTATTTT. Translation: CASSLEGGALDTQYF.

The chain has TRBV6-5 and TRBJ2-7, with no clear D. With 1 base removed from V and 2 bases from J, the gap between germline ends came to 9 bases. This CDR3 spans 14 amino acids. Germline V gene sequence: CDR1 MNHEY, CDR2 SVGAGI. The CDR3 region is CASSYLAATYEQYF. DNA of the CDR3: TGTGCCAGCAGTTACTTGGCAGCCACCTACGAGCAGTACTTC.

This clonotype was detected only a few times. The chain is built from TRBV15 and TRBJ1-5; D is uncertain. Trimming removed 3 bases at V and 0 bases at J, with 9 bases between. In germline, CDR1 is LNHNV, CDR2 YYDKDF (reference sequence). The CDR3 runs to 15 residues. The chain's CDR3 is CATSREGYSNQPQHF. The CDR3 region has the DNA TGTGCCACCAGCAGGGAAGGCTATAGCAATCAGCCCCAGCATTTT.

On this clonotype itself: A much larger clone differs from this one at a single base, so this may be a read error. The chain links TRBV12-3 or TRBV12-4 to TRBJ2-7; 10 bases are shared with TRBD2. After removal of 5 bases from V and 6 bases from J, the junction contained 10 bases not matched to a gene. This CDR3 has 15 residues. The CDR3 here is CASSPPRLAGLEQYF. CDR3 bases: TGTGCCAGCAGTCCCCCGAGACTAGCGGGCCTCGAGCAGTACTTC.